Listed here is a single T cell receptor beta chain. This clone came up a few times. Its antigen target is currently unknown. Nothing much larger sits one base from this clone, and base qualities are not available. Buffy coats from 35 to 40 blood donors, supplied by the Finnish Red Cross blood service, were used as healthy controls. All TCR-sequenced material derived from peripheral blood: patient blood samples and healthy donor buffy coats. Ficoll-Hypaque gradient centrifugation was used to isolate peripheral blood mononuclear cells. Magnetic purification was used to isolate CD4+ cells from the buffy coats of the healthy controls. Genomic DNA was extracted using the Gentra Puregene Cell and Tissue kit, and a Qubit 2.0 fluorometer was used to quantify it. In the germline V gene, CDR1 corresponds to KGHSH and CDR2 to LQKENI. Trimming removed 1 base from V and 1 base from J, leaving 4 bases between the germline ends. The cysteine opens and the phenylalanine closes a CDR3 of 13 amino acids. The entry retains the CDR3 DNA only, 39 bases that are in frame from base 1.

The immunoSEQ assay at survey resolution was used to sequence TCRbeta rearrangements from genomic DNA. The authors' pipeline ran thus. In the TCR sequencing data, the lowest productive clonotype frequency that could be detected was 2.59 x 10-5. Only productive TCRbeta rearrangements, meaning sequences that were complete and in-frame, were kept for the analyses. Clonality for each sample was calculated as Simpson clonality in the immunoSEQ Analyzer version 3.0. Clones were categorized by frequency as very rare, small, medium, large (1-20%) or hyperexpanded (>20%). Generation probabilities were estimated with OLGA 1.2.3, V-gene circos plots were made with VDJtools, specificities were searched in VDJdb, and CDR3 motifs were identified with GLIPH. TCRdb took this table from immuneACCESS and kept in-frame rearrangements with V and J called. Such tables lack part of the clones; where checked against another copy, unresolved V genes explain under half of the gap, and the rest is unexplained. D and trimming come from the DNA, and the V and J calls and clone size come from that table. This sample gives under 35,000 clones in total; nearly 80% of them show up just once. The ten largest make up over 2% of the sample.

This record comes from a study of STAT5B mutations in CD4+ large granular lymphocyte leukemia (dated by TCRdb to about 2022). General notes on the study: Among healthy controls, the CDR3 'QG' motif was associated with a particular HLA allele. Flow cytometry performed on FACSCanto II or FACSVerse showed that the purified fractions had more than 95% purity among lymphocytes. TCRbeta repertoires of CD4+ T-cell large granular lymphocyte leukemia patients were compared with those of healthy blood donors. The investigation overall reported the following: TRBV06-family usage was enriched among the top patient clones (8/27) compared with healthy controls (2/35). The data were not HLA-matched, and the relatively small sample size could explain the higher clonality seen in CD4+ compared with CD8+ T-LGLL. Compared with healthy CD4+ repertoires, CD4-sorted patient repertoires appeared more clonal, and this difference remained even after the putative leukemic clones were removed. Main leukemic clonotypes were private to each patient, although about 25% appeared at low frequency in other patients' non-leukemic repertoires.

The chain joins TRBV18 to TRBJ1-1, with the D gene uncertain. This sequence originates from a human donor in good health. Sample: CD4+ T cells from blood buffy coats. The DNA sequence is as follows: TGTGCCAGCTCACCACTTACGAACACTGAAGCTTTCTTT. This translates into CASSPLTNTEAFF.